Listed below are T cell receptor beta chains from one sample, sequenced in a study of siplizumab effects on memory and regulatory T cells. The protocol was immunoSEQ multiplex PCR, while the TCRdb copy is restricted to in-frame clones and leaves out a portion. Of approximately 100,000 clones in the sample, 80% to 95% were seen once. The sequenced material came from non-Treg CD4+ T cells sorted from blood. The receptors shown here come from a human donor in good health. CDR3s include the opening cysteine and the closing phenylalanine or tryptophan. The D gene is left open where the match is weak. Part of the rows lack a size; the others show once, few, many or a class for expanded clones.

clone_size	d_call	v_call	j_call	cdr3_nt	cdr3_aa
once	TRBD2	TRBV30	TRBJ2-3	TGTGCCTGGAGTGTAAAAGTTGGCCTAGCGGGGAATCTTTGGGGTACGCAGTATTTT	CAWSVKVGLAGNLWGTQYF
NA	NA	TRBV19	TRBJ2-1	TGTGCCAGTAGGAGGACCCTCGCCAATGAGCAGTTCTTC	CASRRTLANEQFF
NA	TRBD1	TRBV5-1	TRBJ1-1	TGCGCCAGCAGCACCCGACAGGGAGGGGGGAACACTGAAGCTTTCTTT	CASSTRQGGGNTEAFF
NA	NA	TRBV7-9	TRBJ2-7	TGTGCCAGCTTGGGTAACTACGAGCAGTACTTC	CASLGNYEQYF
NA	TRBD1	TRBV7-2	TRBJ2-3	TGTGCCAGCAGCTTACGATTCGACAGGGGGCCTATAGATACGCAGTATTTT	CASSLRFDRGPIDTQYF
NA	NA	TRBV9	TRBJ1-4	TGTGCCAGCAGCGGCCTTGCAACTAATGAAAAACTGTTTTTT	CASSGLATNEKLFF
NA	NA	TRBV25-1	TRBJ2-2	TGTGCCAGCAGTGAATATAGGCACCCCCCCGGGGAGCTGTTTTTT	CASSEYRHPPGELFF
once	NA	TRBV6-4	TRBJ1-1	TGTGCCAGCAGCGTACAGGAGAACACTGAAGCTTTCTTT	CASSVQENTEAFF
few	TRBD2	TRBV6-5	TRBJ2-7	TGTGCCAGCAGTTACGTAGCGGGGGAGTCCGAGCAGTACTTC	CASSYVAGESEQYF
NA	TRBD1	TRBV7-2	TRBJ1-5	TGTGCCAGCAGCCTAGACAGGGCTCAGCCCCAGCATTTT	CASSLDRAQPQHF
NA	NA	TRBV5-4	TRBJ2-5	TGTGCCAGCAGCTACAGAGAGACCCAGTACTTC	CASSYRETQYF
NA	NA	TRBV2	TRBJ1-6	TGTGCCAGCGAAGAGATAAGGGGTGCGGGTTCACCCCTCCACTTT	CASEEIRGAGSPLHF
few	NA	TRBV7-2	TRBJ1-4	TGTGCCAGCAGCTCTCAGGGGCGCGCTAATGAAAAACTGTTTTTT	CASSSQGRANEKLFF
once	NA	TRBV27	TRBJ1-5	TGTGCCAGCAGTTTGGGTTCGCCGGGTCAGCCCCAGCATTTT	CASSLGSPGQPQHF
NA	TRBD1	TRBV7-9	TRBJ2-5	TGTGCCAGCAGCTCAGACAGGGATCCAATACAGGAGACCCAGTACTTC	CASSSDRDPIQETQYF